The 5 T cell receptor beta chains below all came from one sample that was sequenced in a study of cytomegalovirus exposure and HLA in healthy donors. Both 60 Vbeta primers and 13 Jbeta primers went into the PCR. Clones were sequenced by immunoSEQ multiplex PCR, and TCRdb holds only the in-frame ones, with some missing. The sample has about 55,000 clones, roughly four fifths seen once; the top ten hold roughly 1.6%. Sequencing was done on a sample of PBMCs. These receptors were collected from a man aged 25 to 45 in good health and CMV-seronegative.

The genes are TRBV10-3 and TRBJ1-1; maybe TRBD1 (5 bases). The CDR3 contains 14 residues. V lost 3 bases to trimming and J lost 1 base, with 9 bases between them. The germline V gene encodes CDR1 ENHRY and CDR2 SYGVKD. The CDR3, as DNA: TGTGCCATCAGTGAACTGGGGGGGAACACTGAAGCTTTCTTT. It codes for CAISELGGNTEAFF.

Written as DNA, the CDR3 is TGTGCCAGCAGTTTATCCCGCGGGGTAACACCCTACAATGAGCAGTTCTTC. Translated, it gives CASSLSRGVTPYNEQFF. The V call is TRBV27, the J call TRBJ2-1; weak D call: TRBD2 (6 bases). Germline V CDR1 and CDR2: MNHEY, SMNVEV (reference sequence). The CDR3 runs 17 residues. V lost 0 bases and J 2 bases, leaving 14 bases between the germline ends.

This clone was found once. This chain joins TRBV6-5 and TRBJ1-5, with TRBD1 as a possible D gene (5 bases). V lost 0 bases and J lost 6, with 9 bases in between. This CDR3 spans 14 amino acids. The germline V gene has CDR1 MNHEY and CDR2 SVGAGI. CDR3: CASSYSSRAQPQHF. CDR3 DNA sequence: TGTGCCAGCAGTTACTCGTCCAGGGCTCAGCCCCAGCATTTT.

The V gene is TRBV7-8, the J gene TRBJ1-3; 9 bases line up with TRBD1. CDR1 and CDR2 from the germline V gene are SGHVS and FQNEAQ. The CDR3 has 17 amino acids. Trimming removed 1 base from V and 3 bases from J; junction bases left unmatched: 7. CDR3 region: CASSLVSQGADGNTIYF. The CDR3 nucleotides read TGTGCCAGCAGCTTAGTATCACAGGGGGCGGATGGAAACACCATATATTTT.

This clone was seen a handful of times. The gene calls are TRBV7-9 and TRBJ2-2; 8 bases map to TRBD1. The CDR3 has 17 residues. CDR1 is SEHNR and CDR2 is FQNEAQ in the germline V gene (reference sequence). V trimming: 5 bases; J trimming: 5 bases; junction bases outside the gene matches: 13. In nucleotides, the CDR3 is TGTGCCAGCAGCGTACACCCTTTGGGGACAGGTACCGGGGAGCTGTTTTTT. Its translation is CASSVHPLGTGTGELFF.